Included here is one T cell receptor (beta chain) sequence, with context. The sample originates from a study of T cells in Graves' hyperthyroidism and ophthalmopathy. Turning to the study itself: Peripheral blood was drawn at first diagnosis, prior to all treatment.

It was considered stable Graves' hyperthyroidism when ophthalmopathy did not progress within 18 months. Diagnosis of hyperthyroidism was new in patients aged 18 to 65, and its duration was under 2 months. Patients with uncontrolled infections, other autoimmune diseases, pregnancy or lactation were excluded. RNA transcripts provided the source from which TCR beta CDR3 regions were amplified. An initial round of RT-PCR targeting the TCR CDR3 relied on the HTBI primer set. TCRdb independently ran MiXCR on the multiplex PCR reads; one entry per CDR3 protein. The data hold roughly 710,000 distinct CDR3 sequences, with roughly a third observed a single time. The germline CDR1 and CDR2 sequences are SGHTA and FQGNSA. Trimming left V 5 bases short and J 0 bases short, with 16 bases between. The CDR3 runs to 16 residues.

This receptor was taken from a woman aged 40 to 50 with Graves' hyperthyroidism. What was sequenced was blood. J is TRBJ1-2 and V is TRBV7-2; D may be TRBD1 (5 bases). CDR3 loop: CASSQYRTQANYGYTF. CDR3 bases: TGTGCCAGCAGCCAATACAGGACCCAAGCTAACTATGGCTACACCTTC.